This is a list of T cell receptor beta chains from one sample in a study of blood T cell repertoires in COVID-19. Assay: immunoSEQ multiplex PCR; the TCRdb copy retains only in-frame clones and omits some. Among 95,000 to 130,000 clones listed, around 78% were seen once. The specimen sequenced was peripheral blood. All receptors come from a man between 25 and 39 years old with acute or convalescent COVID-19. Both conserved end residues are part of each CDR3. D genes are given only for firm matches. The listing skips clone size in some rows; elsewhere it reads once, few, many or a size class.

>TRBV5-4|.|TRBJ2-5|.
CASSNGVGGGETQYF
TGTGCCAGCAGTAATGGAGTGGGGGGTGGGGAGACCCAGTACTTC
>TRBV5-1|.|TRBJ1-6|.
CASSPAGRENSPLHF
TGCGCCAGCAGCCCCGCGGGACGGGAGAATTCACCCCTCCACTTT
>TRBV6-5|.|TRBJ1-2|once
CASSYDEGANYGYTF
TGTGCCAGCAGTTATGATGAGGGGGCTAACTATGGCTACACCTTC
>TRBV7-3|TRBD2|TRBJ2-3|.
CASSQGLAAGGDTQYF
TGTGCCAGCAGCCAGGGACTAGCGGCTGGTGGAGATACGCAGTATTTT
>TRBV30|.|TRBJ1-4|.
CAWSAMERGGNEKLFF
TGTGCCTGGAGTGCGATGGAGAGAGGGGGTAATGAAAAACTGTTTTTT
>TRBV4-1|TRBD1|TRBJ1-2|.
CASSHARTGDYGYTF
TGCGCCAGCAGCCACGCACGGACAGGGGACTATGGCTACACCTTC
>TRBV11-2|.|TRBJ2-1|.
CASSFRESYNEQFF
TGTGCCAGCAGCTTTAGAGAGTCCTACAATGAGCAGTTCTTC
>TRBV6-2/TRBV6-3|.|TRBJ1-1|.
CASSYERIRLNTEAFF
TGTGCCAGCAGTTACGAGCGGATCCGATTGAACACTGAAGCTTTCTTT
>TRBV6-5|.|TRBJ1-4|.
CASSQTGLTNEKLFF
TGTGCCAGCAGTCAGACAGGTTTAACTAATGAAAAACTGTTTTTT
>TRBV10-3|.|TRBJ1-6|.
CAISEGGSSPLHF
TGTGCCATCAGTGAGGGAGGGAGTTCACCCCTCCACTTT
>TRBV19|TRBD2|TRBJ2-1|.
CASSIGLAGMNEQFF
TGTGCCAGTAGTATTGGGCTAGCGGGAATGAATGAGCAGTTCTTC
>TRBV12-3/TRBV12-4|.|TRBJ2-7|few
CASSLAREQYF
TGTGCCAGCAGCCTAGCGCGAGAGCAGTACTTC
>TRBV4-1|.|TRBJ2-1|.
CASSQEEASDEQFF
TGCGCCAGCAGCCAAGAGGAGGCTAGCGATGAGCAGTTCTTC
>TRBV27|.|TRBJ1-5|once
CASSSRQDQPQHF
TGTGCCAGCAGTTCCCGACAGGATCAGCCCCAGCATTTT
>TRBV9|TRBD1|TRBJ1-2|few
CASSVTDRGEGYTF
TGTGCCAGCAGCGTAACCGACAGGGGTGAGGGCTACACCTTC
>TRBV28|.|TRBJ1-2|.
CAAGTPYGYTF
TGTGCCGCCGGGACTCCCTATGGCTACACCTTC
>TRBV24-1|TRBD1|TRBJ1-2|.
CATSVLDRAGYGYTF
TGTGCCACCAGTGTTCTTGACAGGGCTGGCTATGGCTACACCTTC
>TRBV3-1/TRBV3-2|TRBD2|TRBJ2-1|.
CASSQVYPQTSGGPQEQFF
TGTGCCAGCAGCCAAGTTTACCCCCAAACTAGCGGGGGTCCCCAGGAGCAGTTCTTC
>TRBV14|.|TRBJ2-7|.
CASSHRQDNSYEQYF
TGTGCCAGCAGCCACCGGCAGGACAACTCCTACGAGCAGTACTTC
>TRBV7-2|.|TRBJ2-3|.
CASSLVDIQIPTDTQYF
TGTGCCAGCAGCTTAGTCGACATTCAGATTCCCACAGATACGCAGTATTTT
>TRBV30|TRBD2|TRBJ2-3|.
CAWIPAGGVDTQYF
TGTGCCTGGATCCCAGCGGGGGGGGTGGACACGCAGTATTTT
>TRBV27|.|TRBJ1-5|.
CASSLSPYSNQPQHF
TGTGCCAGCAGTTTAAGCCCCTATAGCAATCAGCCCCAGCATTTT
>TRBV7-2|TRBD2|TRBJ2-3|.
CASSSEGTSGSDTQYF
TGTGCCAGCAGCTCGGAGGGGACTAGCGGGTCAGATACGCAGTATTTT
>TRBV5-1|.|TRBJ1-4|.
CASSSRTGFVDEKLFF
TGCGCCAGCAGCTCGAGAACAGGGTTTGTAGACGAAAAACTGTTTTTT
>TRBV5-1|.|TRBJ2-7|.
CASSEIQGISSYEQYF
TGCGCCAGCAGCGAAATTCAGGGGATCTCGTCCTACGAGCAGTACTTC
>TRBV7-2|.|TRBJ2-7|.
CASSLGLAGYEQYF
TGTGCCAGCAGCTTAGGCCTAGCTGGTTACGAGCAGTACTTC
>TRBV4-3|.|TRBJ1-6|.
CASSQEANLEVGSPLHF
TGCGCCAGCAGCCAAGAAGCTAACCTTGAGGTGGGTTCACCCCTCCACTTT
>TRBV11-3|.|TRBJ2-1|.
CASSSTRDIYNEQFF
TGTGCCAGCAGCTCAACACGGGACATATACAATGAGCAGTTCTTC
>TRBV7-9|TRBD1|TRBJ1-5|.
CASSPGDRGDQPQHF
TGTGCCAGCAGCCCTGGGGACAGGGGTGATCAGCCCCAGCATTTT
>TRBV12-5|TRBD1|TRBJ2-7|.
CASGLVGTEYEQYF
TGTGCTAGTGGTTTGGTAGGGACAGAATACGAGCAGTACTTC
>TRBV6-5|TRBD2|TRBJ2-2|.
CASSSSGGVGGELFF
TGTGCCAGCAGTTCAAGCGGGGGAGTCGGCGGGGAGCTGTTTTTT
>TRBV5-8|TRBD2|TRBJ2-3|.
CASSAGTRGTDTQYF
TGTGCCAGCAGCGCCGGGACTAGGGGGACAGATACGCAGTATTTT
>TRBV4-1|TRBD2|TRBJ2-3|.
CASSQVGSGGAGTQYF
TGCGCCAGCAGCCAAGTGGGCAGCGGGGGGGCTGGTACGCAGTATTTT
>TRBV9|.|TRBJ2-2|.
CASSPGEGTGELFF
TGTGCCAGCAGCCCAGGGGAGGGAACCGGGGAGCTGTTTTTT
>TRBV19|.|TRBJ2-1|.
CARRVGNEQFF
TGTGCCAGGCGGGTGGGGAATGAGCAGTTCTTC
>TRBV18|TRBD1|TRBJ1-2|.
CASSPGTGVSYGYTF
TGTGCCAGCTCACCCGGGACAGGGGTAAGCTATGGCTACACCTTC
>TRBV6-1|TRBD1|TRBJ2-1|.
CASSEVWTGREQFF
TGTGCCAGCAGTGAAGTCTGGACAGGCAGGGAGCAGTTCTTC
>TRBV24-1|TRBD2|TRBJ2-5|few
CATSDNSGTKETQYF
TGTGCCACCAGTGATAATAGCGGGACTAAAGAGACCCAGTACTTC
>TRBV19|TRBD1|TRBJ1-1|.
CASSIGTVPEAFF
TGTGCCAGTAGTATCGGGACAGTCCCTGAAGCTTTCTTT
>TRBV7-8|.|TRBJ1-3|.
CASSLVSVPHYSGNTIYF
TGTGCCAGCAGCTTAGTTTCAGTTCCTCACTACTCTGGAAACACCATATATTTT
>TRBV4-3|TRBD1|TRBJ2-7|.
CASSQAGQGIYEQYF
TGCGCCAGCAGCCAAGCAGGACAGGGGATCTACGAGCAGTACTTC
>TRBV30|TRBD2|TRBJ2-1|.
CALREGKYNEQFF
TGTGCCTTGAGGGAGGGGAAATACAATGAGCAGTTCTTC
>TRBV6-1|TRBD2|TRBJ2-2|.
CASSDLSGGAGELFF
TGTGCCAGCAGTGACCTTAGCGGGGGGGCCGGGGAGCTGTTTTTT
>TRBV6-4|.|TRBJ1-6|.
CASSGVAAAWSPLHF
TGTGCCAGCAGTGGGGTAGCCGCCGCGTGGTCACCCCTCCACTTT
>TRBV6-5|TRBD1|TRBJ2-6|few
CASRDRESGANVLTF
TGTGCCAGCAGGGACAGGGAGTCCGGGGCCAACGTCCTGACTTTC
>TRBV7-2|TRBD2|TRBJ2-3|once
CASSPALAVRRADTQYF
TGTGCCAGCAGCCCCGCCCTAGCGGTTCGTCGGGCAGATACGCAGTATTTT
>TRBV12-3/TRBV12-4|TRBD2|TRBJ2-1|.
CASSLGTNNEQFF
TGTGCCAGCAGTTTGGGGACTAACAATGAGCAGTTCTTC
>TRBV7-2|.|TRBJ2-5|once
CASSYGVAGETQYF
TGTGCCAGCAGCTACGGGGTGGCGGGAGAGACCCAGTACTTC
>TRBV25-1|TRBD1|TRBJ2-2|.
CASRTQGKNTGELFF
TGTGCCAGCAGGACACAGGGGAAGAACACCGGGGAGCTGTTTTTT
>TRBV7-9|TRBD1|TRBJ2-7|.
CASSSNRGSYEQYF
TGTGCCAGCAGCTCGAACAGGGGCTCCTACGAGCAGTACTTC